The next 2 T cell receptor beta chains were all read from a single sample in a study of T cell changes during pregnancy in multiple sclerosis. Generated by immunoSEQ multiplex PCR, the TCRdb table keeps only in-frame clones and is missing some. The data hold fewer than 110,000 clones, with more than 90% observed a single time. Sequenced material: peripheral blood, taken in the second trimester of pregnancy. The receptors were sampled from a female donor with multiple sclerosis, enrolled in a pregnancy study.

This clone was recorded a few times. The chain recombines TRBV7-3 with TRBJ1-1; D uncertain. Germline CDR1 SGHTA, CDR2 FQGTGA. Trimming left V 3 bases short and J 7 bases short, with 12 bases between. This CDR3 spans 13 amino acids. CDR3: CASSFAGGVEAFF. The CDR3 DNA sequence: TGTGCCAGCAGCTTTGCCGGAGGTGTTGAAGCTTTCTTT.

V is TRBV18 and J is TRBJ1-1, with TRBD1 as a possible D gene (6 bases). CDR1 is KGHSH and CDR2 is LQKENI in the germline V gene. Between the trimmed V and J ends, which lost 1 base and 5 bases, there was a span of 17 bases. The CDR3 is 16 amino acids. The CDR3 DNA is TGTGCCAGCTCACCACGACTGGGGCAGGGGAATACTGAAGCTTTCTTT. It specifies CASSPRLGQGNTEAFF. The whole variable domain, filled in from reference TRBV18 and TRBJ1-1, reads NAGVMQNPRHLVRRRGQEARLRCSPMKGHSHVYWYRQLPEEGLKFMVYLQKENIIDESGMPKERFSAEFPKEGPSILRIQQVVRGDSAAYFCASSPRLGQGNTEAFFGQGTRLTVV.